This TCR beta chain appears in the sequencing data of a study of blood T cell repertoires in COVID-19. Across the whole study: Samples came from the United States, Italy and Spain, spanning acute and convalescent COVID-19. Sources were T cells, B-cell-depleted T cells, or PBMCs; the material itself was cDNA or gDNA.

Methods used by the authors: Reference gene primer amplification yielded estimated nucleated cell counts. Using immunoSEQ multiplex PCR, the repertoire was profiled, and TCRdb retains in-frame clones only, with some absent. V and J calls and clone size come straight from that table; D and trimming were deduced from the DNA. The sample has about 130,000 clones, over 75% seen once. Germline CDR1 SGHTS, CDR2 YDEGEE. The V segment lost 0 bases and the J segment 1 base; nucleotides outside the gene matches: 8. The CDR3 runs to 18 residues. Sample: peripheral blood. The V call is TRBV5-8, the J call TRBJ2-3, with 10 positions matching TRBD1. The sequence was collected from a man in his sixties with acute or convalescent COVID-19. The CDR3 nucleotides read TGTGCCAGCAGCTTGGCCAGGACAGGGGGATCGGGCACAGATACGCAGTATTTT. The encoded protein is CASSLARTGGSGTDTQYF.